The present T cell receptor (beta chain) was sequenced within a study of T-cell memory formation after mild COVID-19. Points from the study as a whole: Day 15 to 85 contractors were CD4/CD8 balanced; later expanders leaned CD4+. The pre-infection memory compartment contained some responding clones, suggesting cross-reactive memory joined. Researchers report contracting CD4+ clones mostly in CM and EM, with CD8+ clones in EMRA.

cDNA libraries for TCR alpha and TCR beta, carrying sample barcodes and UMIs, came from 5'RACE with constant-segment primers. TCRdb processed the 5' RACE reads anew with MiXCR; each CDR3 protein has one entry. The sample lists approximately 240,000 distinct CDR3 sequences; around 17% were seen once. V dropped 6 bases and J dropped 7 bases, with 13 bases sitting between them. Germline lookup yields CDR1 MNHEY and CDR2 SMNVEV (reference sequence). This CDR3 contains 13 residues. About this clonotype: What it binds is unknown.

Sequenced: PBMCs or a T cell subset sorted from them (not recorded which). This receptor was obtained from a man aged 18 to 29 who had mild COVID-19 (a few samples of this study predate the infection). Cell type and time point are not known. The chain carries TRBV27 and TRBJ2-1, with a possible D match to TRBD2 (6 bases). The DNA for the CDR3 is TGTGCCAGCAGCCGTGCGGGGTGGAATGAGCAGTTCTTC. Translated, it gives CASSRAGWNEQFF.